The rows below give T cell receptor beta chains drawn from one sample of a study of T cell responses to AZD1222 COVID-19 vaccine. Sequencing used immunoSEQ multiplex PCR; TCRdb keeps in-frame clones, though not all of them. This table has 100,000 to 150,000 clones, 90% to 95% appearing once. Material: peripheral blood, obtained on day 0 of AZD1222 vaccination. The receptors originated from an adult in good health. Each CDR3 is given with its conserved first and last residue. A D gene is named only where the DNA matches it firmly. The size field is filled for only some rows; it gives once, few, many or a size class.

D gene,V gene,clone size,J gene,CDR3 DNA,CDR3 protein
TRBD1,TRBV19,.,TRBJ2-2,TGTGCCAGTAGTGCTGCGGGACAGGGGAGTGTCACCGGGGAGCTGTTTTTT,CASSAAGQGSVTGELFF
.,TRBV13,once,TRBJ2-7,TGTGCCAGCAGTTTCGCAGGGGCATCCTACGAGCAGTACTTC,CASSFAGASYEQYF
TRBD1,TRBV25-1,.,TRBJ1-3,TGTGCCAGCAGTGAAACCGGTCCTGGGACAGGGGCTGGAAACACCATATATTTT,CASSETGPGTGAGNTIYF
.,TRBV9,.,TRBJ1-3,TGTGCCAGCAGCGTAGGCGGGACACCCATGGGTGGAAACACCATATATTTT,CASSVGGTPMGGNTIYF
TRBD2,TRBV19,.,TRBJ2-4,TGTGCCAGTAGTATAGGAGCGGCCCTAGCGGGACTGGAGAACATTCAGTACTTC,CASSIGAALAGLENIQYF
TRBD1,TRBV7-9,.,TRBJ1-2,TGTGCCAGCAGCCTAGGACAGGACTATGGCTACACCTTC,CASSLGQDYGYTF
.,TRBV4-3,.,TRBJ1-1,TGCGCCAGCAGCCAAGATTATGTAGAATGGACTGAAGCTTTCTTT,CASSQDYVEWTEAFF
.,TRBV12-3/TRBV12-4,.,TRBJ1-5,TGTGCCAGCAGTTTAGGAAATCAGCCCCAGCATTTT,CASSLGNQPQHF
TRBD1,TRBV25-1,.,TRBJ2-2,TGTGCCAGCAGTGGGACAGGGGGCCGAGAAACCGGGGAGCTGTTTTTT,CASSGTGGRETGELFF
.,TRBV4-2,.,TRBJ1-1,TGTGCCAGCAGCCAAGGAAGTCCAGGGGATGGGGCTGAAGCTTTCTTT,CASSQGSPGDGAEAFF
TRBD1,TRBV5-6,.,TRBJ1-2,TGTGCCAGCAGACTCCGGACAGGGTTATATGGCTACACCTTC,CASRLRTGLYGYTF
.,TRBV20-1,.,TRBJ2-7,TGCAGTGCTAGAGAATCCGAGCAGTACTTC,CSARESEQYF
TRBD2,TRBV27,.,TRBJ2-3,TGTGCCAGCACATCCGGGACTAGCGGAGCAGATACGCAGTATTTT,CASTSGTSGADTQYF
.,TRBV5-1,.,TRBJ2-2,TGCGCCAGCAGCTTGGTACTAGCGGGACAGGGCGGGGAGCTGTTTTTT,CASSLVLAGQGGELFF
TRBD2,TRBV15,.,TRBJ2-1,TGTGCCACCAGCCCGACTAGCCTTAAGTACAATGAGCAGTTCTTC,CATSPTSLKYNEQFF
.,TRBV27,.,TRBJ2-7,TGTGCCAGCAGTTTCGGCCGGTCGGACGAGCAGTACTTC,CASSFGRSDEQYF
.,TRBV20-1,.,TRBJ1-5,TGCAGTGCTAGCTCGGCCCAGCCCCAGCATTTT,CSASSAQPQHF
TRBD2,TRBV5-6,once,TRBJ2-3,TGTGCCAGCAGCCCAGGGACTAGTGCAGATACGCAGTATTTT,CASSPGTSADTQYF
.,TRBV20-1,.,TRBJ2-1,TGCAGTGCTCTGTTCTACAATGAGCAGTTCTTC,CSALFYNEQFF
.,TRBV6-5,.,TRBJ1-6,TGTGCCAGCCGTAAACCGGGAGCAATCCATTCACCCCTCCACTTT,CASRKPGAIHSPLHF
.,TRBV18,.,TRBJ2-1,TGTGCCAGCTCACCAGGGACCCTCAATGAGCAGTTCTTC,CASSPGTLNEQFF
TRBD1,TRBV25-1,.,TRBJ1-2,TGTGCCAGCAGAAAAGCCGGGACAGGGGATTATGGCTACACCTTC,CASRKAGTGDYGYTF
TRBD1,TRBV30,.,TRBJ1-1,TGTGCCTGTCACAGGGGTAACACTGAAGCTTTCTTT,CACHRGNTEAFF
.,TRBV11-3,.,TRBJ1-1,TGTGCCAGCAGCTTTCATGGGGGCACTGAAGCTTTCTTT,CASSFHGGTEAFF
.,TRBV28,.,TRBJ2-7,TGTGCCAGCAGTTTTCTGGGACCGACGAGCGAGCAGTACTTC,CASSFLGPTSEQYF
TRBD1,TRBV27,.,TRBJ2-4,TGTGCCAGCAGTTTACAAGGGACAGGGACCTATGGGGCCAAAAACATTCAGTACTTC,CASSLQGTGTYGAKNIQYF
.,TRBV18,.,TRBJ2-3,TGTGCCAGCTCCCTAAACCAGGGTTCGGGCACAGATACGCAGTATTTT,CASSLNQGSGTDTQYF
TRBD2,TRBV7-6,.,TRBJ2-1,TGTGCCAGCAGTCAGACTTCGGGACTAGCGAACTACAATGAGCAGTTCTTC,CASSQTSGLANYNEQFF
TRBD2,TRBV18,.,TRBJ2-7,TGTGCCAGCTCACCGAGCGGGAGCTCCTACGAGCAGTACTTC,CASSPSGSSYEQYF
.,TRBV6-5,.,TRBJ2-1,TGTGCCAGCATGCCCACCAGTCCATACAATGAGCAGTTCTTC,CASMPTSPYNEQFF
TRBD2,TRBV6-6,.,TRBJ2-7,TGTGCCAGCAGACGGGGGGATTCCTACGAGCAGTACTTC,CASRRGDSYEQYF
.,TRBV12-3/TRBV12-4,.,TRBJ2-7,TGTGCCAGCAGTTTTGACTACGAGCAGTACTTC,CASSFDYEQYF
TRBD2,TRBV5-6,.,TRBJ2-7,TGTGCCAGCAGCTTGCGGCCTAGCGGGGGGGCCAGTGAGCAGTACTTC,CASSLRPSGGASEQYF
TRBD2,TRBV5-4,.,TRBJ2-7,TGTGCCAGCAGCTTTGATTCTAGCGGGAGCGAGCAGTACTTC,CASSFDSSGSEQYF
.,TRBV5-1,.,TRBJ2-7,TGCGCCAGCAGCGAAGACAGTTACTCCTACGAGCAGTACTTC,CASSEDSYSYEQYF
.,TRBV7-2,.,TRBJ1-6,TGTGCCAGCAGCTTAGATCGGCCAGACAATAATTCACCCCTCCACTTT,CASSLDRPDNNSPLHF
.,TRBV11-3,.,TRBJ2-5,TGTGCCAGCAGCCCCTCGTTTGGGGGCCCGGAGACCCAGTACTTC,CASSPSFGGPETQYF
.,TRBV11-2,.,TRBJ2-1,TGTGCCAGCAGGGCAGAGAGCTCCTACAATGAGCAGTTCTTC,CASRAESSYNEQFF
.,TRBV10-3,.,TRBJ1-2,TGTGCCATCAGTGAGTCTATGGACGCTGGCTACACCTTC,CAISESMDAGYTF
.,TRBV15,.,TRBJ2-5,TGTGCCACCAGCACCAATTTCGAAGAGACCCAGTACTTC,CATSTNFEETQYF
.,TRBV15,few,TRBJ1-5,TGTGCCACCAGCCCCTACAGGGAAGGATCACCCCAGCATTTT,CATSPYREGSPQHF
TRBD1,TRBV2,.,TRBJ2-7,TGTGCCAGCAGGGGGCAGGGGGCCGGCTACGAGCAGTACTTC,CASRGQGAGYEQYF
.,TRBV12-3/TRBV12-4,.,TRBJ1-2,TGTGCCAGCAGCCGTCAGGCTCCGTATGGCTACACCTTC,CASSRQAPYGYTF
.,TRBV11-2,.,TRBJ1-2,TGTGCCAGCAGCTTAGATTCGGAGCAGACACTTACCTATGGCTACACCTTC,CASSLDSEQTLTYGYTF
TRBD1,TRBV10-1,.,TRBJ1-3,TGCGCCAGCAGTGGCCCAGTGTATGCGTCAGGGGGCGTTATCACTAACGGGGTTGGAAACACCATATATTTT,CASSGPVYASGGVITNGVGNTIYF
.,TRBV7-5,.,TRBJ1-6,TGTGCCAGAAGCTACCTGGACACCTACGATTCACCCCTCCACTTT,CARSYLDTYDSPLHF
.,TRBV5-4,.,TRBJ2-5,TGTGCCAGCAGCCGGGTCCAAGAGACCCAGTACTTC,CASSRVQETQYF
.,TRBV4-1,.,TRBJ1-2,TGCGCCAGCAGCCAAAGGGAAACGACACCCAACTATGGCTACACCTTC,CASSQRETTPNYGYTF
.,TRBV5-6,.,TRBJ2-5,TGTGCCAGCAGCTTGGGGGACGAGACCCAGTACTTC,CASSLGDETQYF
TRBD2,TRBV27,.,TRBJ2-2,TGTGCCAGCAGTTTGGGGGGGACGAACACCGGGGAGCTGTTTTTT,CASSLGGTNTGELFF
.,TRBV19,.,TRBJ1-2,TGTGCCAGTAGTACCCCCGGGGCCTCCCCCGAAGGCTACACCTTC,CASSTPGASPEGYTF
.,TRBV27,.,TRBJ2-2,TGTGCCAGCAGTTTATCCGGGACTCCCGCCACCGGGGAGCTGTTTTTT,CASSLSGTPATGELFF
.,TRBV7-7,.,TRBJ2-1,TGTGCCAGCAGCTTAAGAGCATCGAGCTCCTACAATGAGCAGTTCTTC,CASSLRASSSYNEQFF
TRBD1,TRBV28,.,TRBJ1-2,TGTGCCAGCAGCCCTAGGACAGGGGGTGGGGACTATGGCTACACCTTC,CASSPRTGGGDYGYTF
.,TRBV5-8,.,TRBJ1-5,TGTGCCAGCATGGGGGTCACTCAGCCCCAGCATTTT,CASMGVTQPQHF
.,TRBV7-2,.,TRBJ2-7,TGTGCCAGCAGCTACGGGGCGCTCGAGCAGTACTTC,CASSYGALEQYF
.,TRBV7-9,once,TRBJ2-1,TGTGCCAGCAGCCCAAGACATGGGAAGAGGTACAATGAGCAGTTCTTC,CASSPRHGKRYNEQFF
.,TRBV20-1,.,TRBJ2-7,TGCAGTGCCCCCGACGCCTACGAGCAGTACTTC,CSAPDAYEQYF
TRBD1,TRBV30,.,TRBJ1-2,TGTGCCTGGAGTCTCGGACAGGGAAGATATGGCTACACCTTC,CAWSLGQGRYGYTF
.,TRBV5-1,few,TRBJ2-3,TGCGCCAGCAGCTTGGGAGGGGCCTCTGATACGCAGTATTTT,CASSLGGASDTQYF